This T cell receptor beta chain was observed in a study of beta chain features in type 1 diabetes. General observations from the study: Across all four CD4+ subsets, people with type 1 diabetes showed modestly shorter TCRB CDR3s. Unsettled here was the matter of whether HLA type influences TCRB rearrangement. Compared with healthy donors, patients appeared to share more similar naive, central memory and regulatory TCRB repertoires.

This clone has a handful of counts. Its antigen is not known. V lost 2 bases, J lost 0 bases, and 3 bases stayed unmatched. The CDR3 sequence is 15 residues long. CDR1 is MGHRA and CDR2 is YSYEKL in the germline V gene. Expressed TCRB transcripts were sequenced after all isolated RNA was converted to cDNA. Measured with immunoSEQ multiplex PCR; TCRdb has only the in-frame clones, and not every one. The sample carries approximately 600,000 clones, around 11% recorded once. The sample comprised naive CD4+ T cells from blood. This sequence was found in a man aged 30 to 39 with type 1 diabetes. The chain is built from TRBV4-1 and TRBJ1-1; 7 bases are a match to TRBD1. CDR3: CASSQSGQMNTEAFF. Here the CDR3 DNA reads TGCGCCAGCAGCCAATCGGGACAGATGAACACTGAAGCTTTCTTT.